This TCR beta chain was identified in a study of radiotherapy plus CTLA-4 blockade in lung cancer. Sequenced by immunoSEQ multiplex PCR; TCRdb stores in-frame clones only, minus some. The repertoire holds roughly 50,000 clones, with 70% to 90% as singletons. Looked up from germline, CDR1 is SGHRS and CDR2 is YFSETQ. The CDR3 extends over 13 amino acids. V shed 5 bases and J shed 7 bases, with 10 bases lying between them. The sequence was collected from a human donor with non-small cell lung cancer whose response to radiotherapy plus ipilimumab could not be evaluated. V gene TRBV5-1 combines with J gene TRBJ1-6; D is possibly TRBD1 (6 bases). Sequenced material: peripheral blood, taken from a patient treated with radiotherapy plus ipilimumab. The chain's CDR3 is CASSQGQNSPLHF. The CDR3 DNA reads as TGCGCCAGCAGTCAGGGGCAGAATTCACCCCTCCACTTT.